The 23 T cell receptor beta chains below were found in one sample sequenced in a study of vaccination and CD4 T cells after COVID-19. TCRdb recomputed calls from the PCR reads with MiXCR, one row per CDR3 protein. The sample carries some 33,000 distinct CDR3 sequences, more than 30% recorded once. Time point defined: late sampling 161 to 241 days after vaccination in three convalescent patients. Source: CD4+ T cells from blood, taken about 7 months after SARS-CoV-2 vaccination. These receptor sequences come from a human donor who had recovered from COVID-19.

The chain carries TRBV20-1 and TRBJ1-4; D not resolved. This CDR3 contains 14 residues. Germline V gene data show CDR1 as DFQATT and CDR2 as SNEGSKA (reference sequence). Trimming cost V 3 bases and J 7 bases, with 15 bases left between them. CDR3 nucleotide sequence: TGCAGTGCTAGGTTCGACACGGAGGGTGAAAAACTGTTTTTT. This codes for CSARFDTEGEKLFF.

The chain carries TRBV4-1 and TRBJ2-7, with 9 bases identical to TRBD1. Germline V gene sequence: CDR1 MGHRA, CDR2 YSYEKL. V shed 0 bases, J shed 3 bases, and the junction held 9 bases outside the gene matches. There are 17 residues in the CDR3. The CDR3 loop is CASSQEPLGQGFYEQYF. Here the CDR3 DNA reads TGCGCCAGCAGCCAAGAGCCCTTGGGACAGGGTTTCTACGAGCAGTACTTC.

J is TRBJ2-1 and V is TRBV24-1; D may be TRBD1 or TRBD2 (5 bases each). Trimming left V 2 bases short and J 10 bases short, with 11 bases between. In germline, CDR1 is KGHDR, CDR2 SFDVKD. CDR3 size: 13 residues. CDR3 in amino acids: CATSDSGTREQFF. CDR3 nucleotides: TGTGCCACCAGTGATTCCGGGACGCGGGAGCAGTTCTTC.

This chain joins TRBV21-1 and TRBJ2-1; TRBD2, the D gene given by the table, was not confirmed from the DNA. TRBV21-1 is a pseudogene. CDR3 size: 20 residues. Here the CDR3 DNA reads TGTGCCAGCAGCTACTTAACGGGTAGCGGAGATGTTAACTCCTACAATGAGCAGTTCTTC. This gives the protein CASSYLTGSGDVNSYNEQFF.

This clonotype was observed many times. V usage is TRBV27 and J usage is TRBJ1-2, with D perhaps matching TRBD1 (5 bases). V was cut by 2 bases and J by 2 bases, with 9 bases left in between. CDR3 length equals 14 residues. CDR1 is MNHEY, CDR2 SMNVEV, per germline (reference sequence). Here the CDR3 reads CASSLTGPNYGYTF. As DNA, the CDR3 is TGTGCCAGCAGTTTAACAGGCCCGAACTATGGCTACACCTTC.

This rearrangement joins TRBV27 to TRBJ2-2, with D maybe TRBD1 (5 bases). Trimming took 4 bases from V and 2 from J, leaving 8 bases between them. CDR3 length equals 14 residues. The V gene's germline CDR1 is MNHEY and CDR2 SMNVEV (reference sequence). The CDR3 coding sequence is TGTGCCAGCAGTTATACAGGAAACACCGGGGAGCTGTTTTTT. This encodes CASSYTGNTGELFF.

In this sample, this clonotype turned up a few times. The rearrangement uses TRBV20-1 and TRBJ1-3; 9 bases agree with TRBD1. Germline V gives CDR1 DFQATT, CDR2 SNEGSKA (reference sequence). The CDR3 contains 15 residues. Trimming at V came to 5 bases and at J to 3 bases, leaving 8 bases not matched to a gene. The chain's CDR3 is CSAVTGTGFGNTIYF. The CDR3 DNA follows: TGCAGTGCTGTAACCGGGACAGGGTTTGGAAACACCATATATTTT.

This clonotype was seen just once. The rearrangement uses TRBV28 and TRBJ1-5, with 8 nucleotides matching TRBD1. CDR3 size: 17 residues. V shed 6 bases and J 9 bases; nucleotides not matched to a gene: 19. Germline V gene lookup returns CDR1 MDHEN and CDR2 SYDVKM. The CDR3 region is CASSPLGTGNQLRPQHF. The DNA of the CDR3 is TGTGCCAGCAGCCCCCTAGGGACAGGCAATCAGCTTCGGCCCCAGCATTTT.

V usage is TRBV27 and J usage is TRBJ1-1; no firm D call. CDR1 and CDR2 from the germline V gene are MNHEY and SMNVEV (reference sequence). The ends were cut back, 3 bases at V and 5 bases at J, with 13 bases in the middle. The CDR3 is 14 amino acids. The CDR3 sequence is CASSFSLGWTEAFF. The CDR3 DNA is TGTGCCAGCAGTTTTTCCCTCGGTTGGACTGAAGCTTTCTTT.

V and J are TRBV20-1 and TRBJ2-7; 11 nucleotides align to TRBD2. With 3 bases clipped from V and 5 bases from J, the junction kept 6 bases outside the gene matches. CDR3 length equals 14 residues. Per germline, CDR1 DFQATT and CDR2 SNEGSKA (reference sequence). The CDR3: CSARGTSGRDEQYF. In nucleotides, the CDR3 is TGCAGTGCTAGGGGAACTAGCGGGAGAGACGAGCAGTACTTC.

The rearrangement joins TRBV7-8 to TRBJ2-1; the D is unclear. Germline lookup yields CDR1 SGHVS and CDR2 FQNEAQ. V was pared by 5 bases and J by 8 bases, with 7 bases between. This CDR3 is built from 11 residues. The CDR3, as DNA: TGTGCCAGCAGCGGCTTACATGAGCAGTTCTTC. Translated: CASSGLHEQFF.

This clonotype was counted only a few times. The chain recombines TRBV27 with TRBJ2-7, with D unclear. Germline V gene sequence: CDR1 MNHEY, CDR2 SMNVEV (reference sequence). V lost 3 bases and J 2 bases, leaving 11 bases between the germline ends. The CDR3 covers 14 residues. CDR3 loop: CASSFYRDTYEQYF. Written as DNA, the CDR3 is TGTGCCAGCAGTTTTTACAGAGACACCTACGAGCAGTACTTC.

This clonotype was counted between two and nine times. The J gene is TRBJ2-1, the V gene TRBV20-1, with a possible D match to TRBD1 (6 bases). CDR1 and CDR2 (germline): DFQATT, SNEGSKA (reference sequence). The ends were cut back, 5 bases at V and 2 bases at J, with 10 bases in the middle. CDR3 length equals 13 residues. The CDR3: CSAHRVTYNEQFF. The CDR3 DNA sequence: TGCAGTGCTCACAGGGTAACCTACAATGAGCAGTTCTTC.

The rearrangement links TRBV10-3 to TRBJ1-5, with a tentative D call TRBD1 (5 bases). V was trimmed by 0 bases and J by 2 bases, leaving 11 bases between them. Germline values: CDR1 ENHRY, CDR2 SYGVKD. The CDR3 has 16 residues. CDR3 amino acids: CAISESLAGGNQPQHF. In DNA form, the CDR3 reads TGTGCCATCAGTGAGTCCTTGGCGGGGGGCAATCAGCCCCAGCATTTT.

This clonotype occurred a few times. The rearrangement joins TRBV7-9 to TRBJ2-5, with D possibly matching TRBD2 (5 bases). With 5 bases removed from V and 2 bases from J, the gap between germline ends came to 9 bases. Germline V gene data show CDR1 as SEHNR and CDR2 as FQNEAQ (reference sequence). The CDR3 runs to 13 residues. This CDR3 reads CASSRTHQETQYF. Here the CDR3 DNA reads TGTGCCAGCAGCCGGACTCATCAAGAGACCCAGTACTTC.

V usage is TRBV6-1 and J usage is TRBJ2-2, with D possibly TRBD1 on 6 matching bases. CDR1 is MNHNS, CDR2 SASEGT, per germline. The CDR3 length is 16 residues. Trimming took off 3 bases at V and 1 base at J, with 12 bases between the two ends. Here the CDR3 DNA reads TGTGCCAGCAGTGAGGTCAGGGGTGGGAACACCGGGGAGCTGTTTTTT. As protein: CASSEVRGGNTGELFF.

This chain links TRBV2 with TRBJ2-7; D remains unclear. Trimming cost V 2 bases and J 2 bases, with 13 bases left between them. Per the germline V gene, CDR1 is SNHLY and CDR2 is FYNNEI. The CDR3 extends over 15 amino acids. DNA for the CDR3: TGTGCCAGCAGTGAATCCCTTGTGGTGACCTACGAGCAGTACTTC. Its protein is CASSESLVVTYEQYF.

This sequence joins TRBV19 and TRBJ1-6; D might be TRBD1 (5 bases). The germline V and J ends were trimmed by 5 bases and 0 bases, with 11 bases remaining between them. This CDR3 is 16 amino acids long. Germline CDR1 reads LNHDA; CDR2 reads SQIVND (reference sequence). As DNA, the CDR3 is TGTGCCAGTAGTCGTATAACAGGCTCCTATAATTCACCCCTCCACTTT. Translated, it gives CASSRITGSYNSPLHF.

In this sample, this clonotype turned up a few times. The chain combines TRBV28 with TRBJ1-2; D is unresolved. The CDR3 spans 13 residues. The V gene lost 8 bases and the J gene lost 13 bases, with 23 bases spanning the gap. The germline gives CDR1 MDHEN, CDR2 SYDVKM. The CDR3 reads CASYNLNSWGVTF. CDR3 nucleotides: TGTGCCAGCTACAACCTAAATAGTTGGGGTGTCACCTTC.

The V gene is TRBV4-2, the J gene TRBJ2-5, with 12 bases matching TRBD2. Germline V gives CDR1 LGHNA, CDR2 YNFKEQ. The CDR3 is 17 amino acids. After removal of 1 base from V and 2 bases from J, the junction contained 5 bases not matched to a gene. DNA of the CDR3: TGTGCCAGCAGCCAAGGGCTAGCGGGAGGGCGTCAAGAGACCCAGTACTTC. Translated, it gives CASSQGLAGGRQETQYF.

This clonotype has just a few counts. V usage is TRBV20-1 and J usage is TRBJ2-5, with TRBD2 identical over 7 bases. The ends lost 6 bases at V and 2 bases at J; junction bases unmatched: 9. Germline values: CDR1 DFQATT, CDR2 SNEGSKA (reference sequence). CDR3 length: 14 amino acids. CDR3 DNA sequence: TGCAGTGCCGTACGCACTAGCGAACAAGAGACCCAGTACTTC. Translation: CSAVRTSEQETQYF.

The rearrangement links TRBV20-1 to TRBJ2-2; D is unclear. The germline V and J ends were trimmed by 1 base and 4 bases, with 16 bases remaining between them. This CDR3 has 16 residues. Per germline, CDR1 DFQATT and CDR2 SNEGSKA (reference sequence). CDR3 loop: CSARVRETPRTGELFF. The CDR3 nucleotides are TGCAGTGCTAGAGTTCGAGAGACCCCCCGCACCGGGGAGCTGTTTTTT.

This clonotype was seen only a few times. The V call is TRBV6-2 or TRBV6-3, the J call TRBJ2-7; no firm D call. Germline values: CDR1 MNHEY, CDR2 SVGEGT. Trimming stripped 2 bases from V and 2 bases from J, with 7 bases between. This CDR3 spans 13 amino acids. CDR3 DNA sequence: TGTGCCAGCAGTTACGGGAACGCCTACGAGCAGTACTTC. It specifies CASSYGNAYEQYF.